A single sample gave rise to the 27 T cell receptor beta chains below, sequenced in a study of response to subunit inactivated influenza vaccine. TCRdb itself ran the RT-PCR reads through MiXCR, one entry per CDR3 protein. The repertoire holds hundreds of thousands of distinct CDR3 sequences, with around 16% as singletons. This material consisted of PBMCs from blood, taken less than 13 days after vaccination. These receptor sequences come from a man aged 45 to 65 who received an inactivated influenza vaccine.

This clonotype was seen more than once but under ten times. This chain uses TRBV5-1 with TRBJ2-1; D possibly uses TRBD1 or TRBD2 (5 bases each). V lost 2 bases and J 7 bases, leaving 10 bases between the germline ends. The V gene's germline CDR1 is SGHRS and CDR2 YFSETQ. This CDR3 is 13 amino acids long. The CDR3 nucleotides are TGCGCCAGCAGCTTAACGTGGGGGAATGAGCAGTTCTTC. Residues: CASSLTWGNEQFF.

This clonotype was observed a handful of times. The J gene is TRBJ2-1, the V gene TRBV11-2; D uncertain. This CDR3 has 15 amino acids. CDR1 is SGHAT, CDR2 FQNNGV, per germline. The V and J ends lost 0 bases and 7 bases respectively, with 13 bases between them. CDR3 residues: CASSLDLASLNEQFF. The CDR3 DNA reads as TGTGCCAGCAGCTTAGATTTGGCATCCCTGAATGAGCAGTTCTTC.

This clonotype has a single count. Being one base from a much bigger clone, this may be a read error. This chain links TRBV6-5 with TRBJ2-1; D may be TRBD1 or TRBD2 (5 bases each). The length of the CDR3 is 15 residues. Germline-derived CDR1 and CDR2 are MNHEY and SVGAGI. Trimming stripped 0 bases from V and 8 bases from J, with 14 bases between. This chain's CDR3 is CASSYSRDPGDEQFF. The CDR3 region has the DNA TGTGCCAGCAGTTACTCCCGGGACCCTGGGGATGAGCAGTTCTTC.

This clonotype was found many times. This chain uses TRBV7-2 with TRBJ2-1; 12 bases match TRBD2. This CDR3 is built from 15 residues. In germline, CDR1 is SGHTA, CDR2 FQGNSA. V lost 0 bases and J lost 10; bases outside the gene matches: 4. The CDR3 nucleotides read TGTGCCAGCAGCTTAGCTCCTAGCGGGAGGGAGGAGCAGTTCTTC. The encoded protein is CASSLAPSGREEQFF.

The chain has TRBV21-1 and TRBJ1-1; the table's TRBD1 call for D was not verified on the DNA. TRBV21-1 is a documented pseudogene. The CDR3 covers 15 residues. CDR3 protein: CASTKKDRGNTEAFF. CDR3 DNA sequence: TGTGCCAGCACCAAAAAGGACAGGGGTAACACTGAAGCTTTCTTT.

This chain links TRBV11-2 with TRBJ2-7, with a tentative D call TRBD1 (7 bases). This CDR3 region has 19 residues. Trimming took off 3 bases at V and 0 bases at J, with 24 bases between the two ends. Looked up from germline, CDR1 is SGHAT and CDR2 is FQNNGV. CDR3 DNA sequence: TGTGCCAGCAGCTTGCAACCGGGACAGAGGAGGGTTAGCTCCTACGAGCAGTACTTC. It is translated as CASSLQPGQRRVSSYEQYF.

The chain joins TRBV20-1 to TRBJ2-5; 8 bases match TRBD1. The germline V gene has CDR1 DFQATT and CDR2 SNEGSKA (reference sequence). This CDR3 comprises 14 residues. V shed 5 bases, J shed 5 bases, and the junction held 10 bases outside the gene matches. As DNA, the CDR3 is TGCAGTGCTTCTCCACAGGGGGTTTGGGAGACCCAGTACTTC. Protein sequence: CSASPQGVWETQYF.

At least ten counts were recorded for this clonotype. The V and J genes are TRBV7-2 and TRBJ2-3; D is undetermined. Trimming cost V 1 base and J 8 bases, with 7 bases left between them. The germline V gene has CDR1 SGHTA and CDR2 FQGNSA. This CDR3 comprises 12 residues. The CDR3 region is CASSLDYGTQYF. The DNA of the CDR3 is TGTGCCAGCAGCTTAGACTATGGTACGCAGTATTTT.

The chain is built from TRBV6-1 and TRBJ2-7; D is perhaps TRBD1 (6 bases). The germline V and J ends were trimmed by 1 base and 1 base, with 20 bases remaining between them. The CDR3 extends over 18 amino acids. In germline, CDR1 is MNHNS, CDR2 SASEGT. In nucleotides, the CDR3 is TGTGCCAGCAGTGAAGGGTCGCGACAGGACCATTATTCCTACGAGCAGTACTTC. Translated, it gives CASSEGSRQDHYSYEQYF.

The CDR3, as DNA: TGTGCCAGCAGCTTAGTTAGGACAGTTAACCCCGGGGAGCTGTTTTTT. It is translated as CASSLVRTVNPGELFF. The chain combines TRBV7-2 with TRBJ2-2; possibly TRBD1 for D (6 bases). Per the germline V gene, CDR1 is SGHTA and CDR2 is FQGNSA. Trimming pared 1 base from V and 6 bases from J, leaving 15 bases between. This CDR3 is built from 16 residues.

The chain links TRBV4-2 to TRBJ2-6; D ambiguous. This CDR3 comprises 16 residues. Looked up from germline, CDR1 is LGHNA and CDR2 is YNFKEQ. V was pared by 0 bases and J by 0 bases, with 6 bases between. Written as DNA, the CDR3 is TGTGCCAGCAGCCAAGAAATGTCCTCTGGGGCCAACGTCCTGACTTTC. Translating gives CASSQEMSSGANVLTF.

This chain joins TRBV7-2 and TRBJ2-3; the match to TRBD2 covers 7 bases. The V gene's germline CDR1 is SGHTA and CDR2 FQGNSA. This CDR3 region has 17 residues. V trimming: 1 base; J trimming: 0 bases; junction bases outside the gene matches: 7. The CDR3, as DNA: TGTGCCAGCAGCTTAGGGGCTAGCGGAACTAGCACAGATACGCAGTATTTT. Protein product: CASSLGASGTSTDTQYF.

This clonotype was seen a few times. The chain joins TRBV20-1 to TRBJ2-7; 10 bases agree with TRBD2. CDR1 is DFQATT, CDR2 SNEGSKA, per germline (reference sequence). The CDR3 sequence is 15 residues long. V trimming: 1 base; J trimming: 7 bases; junction bases outside the gene matches: 10. CDR3 region: CSARGLAGFYGEQYF. CDR3 coding DNA: TGCAGTGCTAGAGGACTAGCGGGCTTCTACGGGGAGCAGTACTTC.

This clonotype has only a few counts. CDR3 in DNA: TGTGCCAGCTCACCGTTACCCTCGCGGATGAGATACACAGATACGCAGTATTTT. It specifies CASSPLPSRMRYTDTQYF. The V call is TRBV18, the J call TRBJ2-3; no reliable D call. The ends were cut back, 3 bases at V and 2 bases at J, with 21 bases in the middle. The CDR3 runs to 18 residues. Germline V gives CDR1 KGHSH, CDR2 LQKENI.

This clonotype came up a few times. This chain joins TRBV12-3 or TRBV12-4 and TRBJ1-2, with 7 bases aligning to TRBD1. After removal of 5 bases from V and 2 bases from J, the junction contained 11 bases not matched to a gene. The CDR3 sequence is 16 residues long. DNA of the CDR3: TGTGCCAGCAGTCACCTAAGGGTACAGGGGAACTATGGCTACACCTTC. It yields the protein CASSHLRVQGNYGYTF.

This clonotype was observed many times. The gene calls are TRBV5-1 and TRBJ2-7; tentatively, D is TRBD2 (6 bases). Per the germline V gene, CDR1 is SGHRS and CDR2 is YFSETQ. The CDR3 loop spans 12 amino acids. Deletions cut 5 bases from V and 4 bases from J, with 10 bases between. CDR3 region: CASRDGLYEQYF. CDR3 DNA: TGCGCCAGCAGGGACGGACTATACGAGCAGTACTTC.

This clonotype has a handful of counts. This chain links TRBV7-9 with TRBJ2-5; D call uncertain. CDR1 SEHNR and CDR2 FQNEAQ come from the germline V gene (reference sequence). The ends were cut back, 5 bases at V and 4 bases at J, with 23 bases in the middle. The CDR3 is 17 residues long. The CDR3 region is CASSIRIGRQERETQYF. In DNA, the CDR3 is TGTGCCAGCAGCATTAGAATTGGGCGGCAGGAGAGAGAGACCCAGTACTTC.

This clonotype was counted only a few times. The chain is built from TRBV11-2 and TRBJ2-7; TRBD2 aligns across 9 bases. V lost 1 base and J lost 3; bases outside the gene matches: 7. Germline assignment: CDR1 SGHAT and CDR2 FQNNGV. The CDR3 consists of 16 residues. CDR3 DNA sequence: TGTGCCAGCAGCTTAGTTTTAGCGGGAGCTGGCTACGAGCAGTACTTC. Protein product: CASSLVLAGAGYEQYF.

The V and J genes are TRBV10-3 and TRBJ2-2, with D perhaps TRBD1 or TRBD2 (5 bases each). CDR3 length equals 14 residues. Between the trimmed V and J ends, which lost 6 bases and 4 bases, there was a span of 12 bases. Looked up from germline, CDR1 is ENHRY and CDR2 is SYGVKD. The DNA for the CDR3 is TGTGCCATCAGCGGGGACCGCAGCACCGGGGAGCTGTTTTTT. Its translation: CAISGDRSTGELFF.

Many counts were recorded for this clonotype. The rearrangement uses TRBV6-2 or TRBV6-3 and TRBJ2-1; no definite D call. V was cut by 0 bases and J by 5 bases, with 11 bases left in between. This CDR3 has 15 residues. Germline assignment: CDR1 MNHEY and CDR2 SVGEGT. CDR3 region: CASSYSFTHDNEQFF. For the CDR3, the DNA is TGTGCCAGCAGTTACTCGTTTACCCACGACAATGAGCAGTTCTTC.

A few counts support this clonotype. V is TRBV2 and J is TRBJ2-5; D is uncertain. The CDR3 is made up of 13 amino acids. Germline loops: CDR1 SNHLY, CDR2 FYNNEI. Trimming pared 8 bases from V and 5 bases from J, leaving 15 bases between. The CDR3 sequence is CASQRTEGETQYF. In DNA form, the CDR3 reads TGTGCCAGCCAAAGGACCGAAGGGGAGACCCAGTACTTC.

This chain uses TRBV5-5 with TRBJ2-1; D remains unclear. The CDR3 extends over 16 amino acids. V was clipped by 4 bases and J by 4 bases, with 18 bases between them. Germline V gene sequence: CDR1 SGHKS, CDR2 YYEKEE (reference sequence). CDR3 DNA: TGTGCCAGCAGCCCGACAATTAGCCGGAATTACAATGAGCAGTTCTTC. It translates to CASSPTISRNYNEQFF.

In this sample, this clonotype turned up a few times. This chain uses TRBV28 with TRBJ2-3, with TRBD2 identical over 11 bases. The CDR3 runs 15 residues. J lost 2 bases, V lost 4 bases, and 2 bases had no gene match. Per the germline V gene, CDR1 is MDHEN and CDR2 is SYDVKM. The CDR3, as DNA: TGTGCCAGCAGTTCGGGACTAGCGGTCACAGATACGCAGTATTTT. Amino acid sequence: CASSSGLAVTDTQYF.

The chain recombines TRBV7-2 with TRBJ2-7; the D gene is possibly TRBD1 (6 bases). The germline CDR1 and CDR2 sequences are SGHTA and FQGNSA. The CDR3 extends over 14 amino acids. The germline V and J ends were trimmed by 4 bases and 3 bases, with 13 bases remaining between them. The CDR3 bases are TGTGCCAGCAGCTCAGGGGCAGGGGTCTACGAGCAGTACTTC. It encodes CASSSGAGVYEQYF.

The chain couples TRBV4-2 to TRBJ1-1; 7 positions match TRBD1. Per the germline V gene, CDR1 is LGHNA and CDR2 is YNFKEQ. The CDR3 contains 14 residues. V trimming: 0 bases; J trimming: 6 bases; junction bases outside the gene matches: 4. CDR3 residues: CASSQDRGMAEAFF. CDR3 DNA: TGTGCCAGCAGCCAAGACAGGGGGATGGCTGAAGCTTTCTTT.

In this sample, this clonotype turned up a few times. This chain uses TRBV20-1 with TRBJ2-7; D not resolved. The CDR3 is 13 residues long. Trimming stripped 2 bases from V and 3 bases from J, with 11 bases between. Germline V gives CDR1 DFQATT, CDR2 SNEGSKA (reference sequence). CDR3 DNA: TGCAGTGCTAGAAACTACGGAAACTACGAGCAGTACTTC. It translates to CSARNYGNYEQYF.

This sequence joins TRBV20-1 and TRBJ2-3; D not resolved. The CDR3 is 14 amino acids. V gave up 1 base and J gave up 1 base, with 9 bases separating them. CDR1 DFQATT and CDR2 SNEGSKA come from the germline V gene (reference sequence). CDR3 nucleotides: TGCAGTGCTAGAGGAGCAGGAGGCACAGATACGCAGTATTTT. Translated: CSARGAGGTDTQYF.